This T cell receptor beta chain was captured in a study of shared clonotypes between healthy human individuals. Study-wide results and caveats: The genetic and exposure-history diversity represented was limited by few donors. Rarefaction exposed incomplete sorted-subset sequencing despite large depth.

The V gene lost 0 bases and the J gene lost 1 base, with 10 bases spanning the gap. The CDR3 contains 15 residues. CDR1 and CDR2 (germline): SGHRS, YFSETQ. Details on this clone: Its antigen remains unknown.

Several immunoSEQ plates held equal portions of the genomic DNA taken from each subset. Authors' methods: Because ImmunoSEQ provided only junction sequences with no quality scores, the filtering differed. Measured with immunoSEQ multiplex PCR; TCRdb has only the in-frame clones, and not every one. The V and J calls and clone size were taken over from that table, and D and trimming were inferred from the DNA. This repertoire shows millions of clones, approximately 94% found once; its top ten account for roughly 0.13%. The sequencing sample was made of naive CD4+ T cells sorted from blood. Subset: CD45RA+ positively selected. This clonotype originated in a young man in good health. This chain connects TRBV5-1 to TRBJ1-1; possible D gene TRBD1, 5 bases. CDR3 sequence reads: CASSLAGPSNTEAFF. The CDR3, as DNA: TGCGCCAGCAGCTTGGCGGGACCATCGAACACTGAAGCTTTCTTT.